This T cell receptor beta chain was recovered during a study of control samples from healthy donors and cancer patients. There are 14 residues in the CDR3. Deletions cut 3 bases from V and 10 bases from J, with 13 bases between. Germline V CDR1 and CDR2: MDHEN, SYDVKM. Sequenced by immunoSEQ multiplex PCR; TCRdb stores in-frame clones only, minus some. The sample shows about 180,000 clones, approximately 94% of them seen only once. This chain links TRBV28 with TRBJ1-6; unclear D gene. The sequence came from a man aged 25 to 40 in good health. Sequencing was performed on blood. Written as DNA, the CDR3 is TGTGCCAGCAGTTTTTGGGAAGGAGAATCACCCCTCCACTTT. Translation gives CASSFWEGESPLHF.